This passage covers 32 T cell receptor beta chains from one sample sequenced in a study of T cells after yellow fever vaccination. One entry per CDR3 protein results from TCRdb running MiXCR on the 5' RACE reads. The sample yields about 240,000 distinct CDR3 sequences, 6.9% seen once. Sequencing used CD4+ T cells sorted from PBMCs, obtained 15 days after the yellow fever booster vaccination. These receptors originate from a man aged 25-40 years who received the YFV17D yellow fever vaccine.

This clonotype was detected ten times or more. Here the CDR3 reads CASTVQSMNTEAFF. As DNA, the CDR3 is TGTGCCAGCACCGTCCAAAGCATGAACACTGAAGCTTTCTTT. The chain uses TRBV12-3 or TRBV12-4 and TRBJ1-1; D unclear. CDR3 length equals 14 residues. V lost 7 bases, J lost 0 bases, and 12 bases lay in between.

In this sample, this clonotype turned up a few times. The chain links TRBV5-1 to TRBJ2-7, with 9 bases matching TRBD2. The CDR3 runs 15 residues. Germline V gives CDR1 SGHRS, CDR2 YFSETQ. V was clipped by 3 bases and J by 5 bases; unmatched bases: 9. The CDR3 region is CASSSSSSGGHEQYF. In DNA, the CDR3 is TGCGCCAGCAGCTCGTCGTCCAGCGGGGGGCACGAGCAGTACTTC. The entire variable domain, with the rest obtained from reference TRBV5-1 and TRBJ2-7, is as follows: KAGVTQTPRYLIKTRGQQVTLSCSPISGHRSVSWYQQTPGQGLQFLFEYFSETQRNKGNFPGRFSGRQFSNSRSEMNVSTLELGDSALYLCASSSSSSGGHEQYFGPGTRLTVT.

The rearrangement joins TRBV3-1 to TRBJ1-1; no reliable D call. There are 13 residues in the CDR3. The germline V gene has CDR1 LGHDT and CDR2 YNNKEL (reference sequence). The V end lost 1 base, the J end lost 6 bases, and 9 bases lay between the germline ends. DNA of the CDR3: TGTGCCAGCAGCCAAGGTGGGTTGGCTGAAGCTTTCTTT. This sequence encodes CASSQGGLAEAFF.

This clonotype was seen only a few times. The V gene is TRBV3-1, the J gene TRBJ2-7, with 7 positions matching TRBD1. In germline, CDR1 is LGHDT, CDR2 YNNKEL (reference sequence). The CDR3 spans 15 residues. Germline trimming cut 4 bases from V and 3 bases from J; bases unmatched to any gene: 9. The CDR3 DNA reads TGTGCCAGCAGCCGGACCCGGGACAGATACTACGAGCAGTACTTC. Protein product: CASSRTRDRYYEQYF.

This clonotype turned up a few times. The V and J genes are TRBV12-3 or TRBV12-4 and TRBJ2-4; 7 bases match TRBD2. The junction had 7 bases not matched to a gene; V was cut back by 5 bases and J by 0 bases. This CDR3 region has 16 residues. The CDR3 spells CASSPPGGRAKNIQYF. The CDR3 DNA is TGTGCCAGCAGTCCCCCGGGGGGACGAGCCAAAAACATTCAGTACTTC.

The chain carries TRBV6-5 and TRBJ1-2; 8 bases match TRBD1. The trim removed 2 bases at V and 10 bases at J, leaving 9 bases unmatched. The V gene's germline CDR1 is MNHEY and CDR2 SVGAGI. The CDR3 sequence is 14 residues long. The CDR3 DNA is TGTGCCAGCAGTTACCTAAGGACAGGGAGTGACTACACCTTC. Translated, it gives CASSYLRTGSDYTF.

This clonotype was detected many times. The rearrangement joins TRBV5-1 to TRBJ2-1, with a possible D match to TRBD2 (6 bases). Germline V gene lookup returns CDR1 SGHRS and CDR2 YFSETQ. Trimming shortened V by 1 base and J by 2 bases, and 13 bases separated the two germline ends. The CDR3 loop spans 16 amino acids. The chain's CDR3 is CASSLRLVVTYNEQFF. CDR3 coding DNA: TGCGCCAGCAGCTTGCGACTAGTCGTCACCTACAATGAGCAGTTCTTC.

This rearrangement joins TRBV11-3 to TRBJ2-3; 7 bases match TRBD2. The ends lost 5 bases at V and 4 bases at J; junction bases unmatched: 9. This CDR3 has 15 amino acids. Germline assignment: CDR1 SGHNT and CDR2 YENEEA. Here the CDR3 reads CASSQRGGVADTQYF. The CDR3 coding sequence is TGTGCCAGCAGCCAGCGGGGAGGGGTCGCAGATACGCAGTATTTT. Variable domain in full (rest from reference TRBV11-3 and TRBJ2-3): EAGVVQSPRYKIIEKKQPVAFWCNPISGHNTLYWYLQNLGQGPELLIRYENEEAVDDSQLPKDRFSAERLKGVDSTLKIQPAELGDSAVYLCASSQRGGVADTQYFGPGTRLTVL.

The chain carries TRBV12-3 or TRBV12-4 and TRBJ1-1, with no clear D. Trimming pared 4 bases from V and 1 base from J, leaving 10 bases between. There are 14 residues in the CDR3. CDR3 nucleotide sequence: TGTGCCAGCAGTTCCCAAAGTGGGAACACTGAAGCTTTCTTT. Translation gives CASSSQSGNTEAFF.

This clonotype came up many times. The gene calls are TRBV7-2 and TRBJ1-1; no clear D. Trimming pared 2 bases from V and 4 bases from J, leaving 8 bases between. This CDR3 comprises 13 residues. In germline, CDR1 is SGHTA, CDR2 FQGNSA. DNA of the CDR3: TGTGCCAGCAGCTTAACGAGACCCACTGAAGCTTTCTTT. Translated, it gives CASSLTRPTEAFF.

This clonotype has more than one count but fewer than ten. The chain carries TRBV7-2 and TRBJ2-3; D remains ambiguous. Germline V gene sequence: CDR1 SGHTA, CDR2 FQGNSA. CDR3 size: 15 residues. Trimming pared 6 bases from V and 0 bases from J, leaving 13 bases between. The CDR3 is CASSMIGLSTDTQYF. CDR3 DNA: TGTGCCAGCAGTATGATAGGGTTGAGCACAGATACGCAGTATTTT.

A few counts support this clonotype. The CDR3 region has the DNA TGTGCCAGCAGTGCTAGCGGGATAGATACGCAGTATTTT. This translates into CASSASGIDTQYF. This sequence joins TRBV25-1 and TRBJ2-3; 9 nucleotides agree with TRBD2. Germline-derived CDR1 and CDR2 are MGHDK and SYGVNS. J gave up 5 bases and V 4 bases, and 1 base lay outside the gene matches. CDR3 length equals 13 residues.

A note on this clonotype: This may come from a read error, since a much larger clone is one base off. This chain links TRBV11-2 with TRBJ2-2, with a weak D call TRBD2 (6 bases). There are 12 residues in the CDR3. The germline V gene has CDR1 SGHAT and CDR2 FQNNGV. The CDR3 nucleotides read TGTGCCAGCAGCTTAGAGTTCGGGGGGCTGTTTTTT. Translating gives CASSLEFGGLFF.

This clonotype has more than one count but fewer than ten. The chain has TRBV5-5 and TRBJ2-3; D is perhaps TRBD1 (5 bases). CDR1 and CDR2 (germline): SGHKS, YYEKEE (reference sequence). CDR3 length: 16 amino acids. Trimming removed 0 bases from V and 4 bases from J, with 15 bases in between. Here the CDR3 reads CASSLAQGSIPDTQYF. The CDR3 region has the DNA TGTGCCAGCAGCTTGGCCCAGGGCAGTATCCCAGATACGCAGTATTTT.

This clonotype was detected only a few times. The chain links TRBV14 to TRBJ2-3; D remains unclear. Per the germline V gene, CDR1 is SGHDN and CDR2 is FVKESK. CDR3 length: 12 residues. V lost 4 bases and J 8 bases, leaving 10 bases between the germline ends. The CDR3 spells CASSPLGVTQYF. The CDR3 DNA follows: TGTGCCAGCAGCCCCTTAGGTGTTACGCAGTATTTT.

This clonotype occurred many times. This rearrangement joins TRBV24-1 to TRBJ2-1, with D possibly being TRBD1 or TRBD2 (5 bases each). Trimming took off 2 bases at V and 5 bases at J, with 15 bases between the two ends. The CDR3 consists of 16 residues. Germline CDR1 and CDR2: KGHDR and SFDVKD. The CDR3 reads CATSDSWGPSHNEQFF. The CDR3, as DNA: TGTGCCACCAGTGATTCCTGGGGCCCTAGCCACAATGAGCAGTTCTTC.

This clonotype turned up a few times. The gene calls are TRBV18 and TRBJ2-5; D remains unclear. V was cut by 4 bases and J by 4 bases, with 7 bases left in between. The CDR3 covers 12 residues. The V gene's germline CDR1 is KGHSH and CDR2 LQKENI. Here the CDR3 reads CASSLKGETQYF. For the CDR3, the DNA is TGTGCCAGCTCACTAAAGGGAGAGACCCAGTACTTC.

The chain combines TRBV27 with TRBJ2-5, with 9 bases that match TRBD2. This CDR3 spans 14 amino acids. CDR1 and CDR2 (germline): MNHEY, SMNVEV (reference sequence). V dropped 5 bases and J dropped 4; count of bases not matched to a gene: 5. CDR3 coding DNA: TGTGCCAGCAGTACCCTAGCGGGACGAGAGACCCAGTACTTC. Amino acids: CASSTLAGRETQYF.

This clonotype was seen a few times. V and J are TRBV7-3 and TRBJ2-2, with TRBD2 as a possible D gene (5 bases). The germline gives CDR1 SGHTA, CDR2 FQGTGA. The CDR3 consists of 14 residues. V dropped 6 bases and J dropped 9 bases, with 17 bases sitting between them. CDR3 coding DNA: TGTGCCAGCAGTCCCCAGCCGGGGAACCGGGAGCTGTTTTTT. Protein sequence: CASSPQPGNRELFF.

About this clonotype itself: Relative to the germline gene, one junction end is altered; a read error may explain this. V gene TRBV5-1 combines with J gene TRBJ2-7; D may be TRBD1 or TRBD2 (5 bases each). The CDR3 contains 16 residues. Germline V gives CDR1 SGHRS, CDR2 YFSETQ. The CDR3 DNA is TGCGTCAGCAGCTTGGATTTCGGGGACGGCCCCTACGAGCAGTACTTC. Encoded protein: CVSSLDFGDGPYEQYF.

This clonotype turned up a few times. The V gene is TRBV10-3, the J gene TRBJ2-7; 8 bases map to TRBD1. The germline V gene has CDR1 ENHRY and CDR2 SYGVKD. With 8 bases clipped from V and 1 base from J, the junction kept 4 bases outside the gene matches. This CDR3 is built from 13 residues. The CDR3 DNA follows: TGTGCCATCGGGGGACAGGAGTCCTACGAGCAGTACTTC. Translated: CAIGGQESYEQYF.

At least ten counts were recorded for this clonotype. This sequence joins TRBV7-2 and TRBJ2-1; the match to TRBD2 covers 7 bases. Trimming cost V 0 bases and J 3 bases; bases outside gene matches: 5. CDR1 SGHTA and CDR2 FQGNSA come from the germline V gene. The CDR3 loop spans 16 amino acids. The CDR3 DNA is TGTGCCAGCAGCTTAGCAGCAGCGGGATACTACAATGAGCAGTTCTTC. Amino acids: CASSLAAAGYYNEQFF.

There are many counts of this clonotype. The chain employs TRBV7-2 and TRBJ2-1, with unresolved D. The CDR3 extends over 15 amino acids. The V end lost 2 bases, the J end lost 7 bases, and 15 bases lay between the germline ends. The V gene's germline CDR1 is SGHTA and CDR2 FQGNSA. The CDR3 DNA reads as TGTGCCAGCAGCTTAACTAATCCGGTTGGGAATGAGCAGTTCTTC. Translating gives CASSLTNPVGNEQFF.

This clonotype has a handful of counts. The chain carries TRBV4-2 and TRBJ2-7; TRBD1 aligns across 10 bases. Trimming cost V 0 bases and J 8 bases; bases outside gene matches: 7. CDR1 and CDR2 (germline): LGHNA, YNFKEQ. The CDR3 contains 15 residues. DNA for the CDR3: TGTGCCAGCAGCCAAGATAGAGGACAGGGGGTTAAGCAGTACTTC. Protein sequence: CASSQDRGQGVKQYF.

This clonotype was detected only a few times. The rearrangement links TRBV27 to TRBJ1-4, with D uncertain. From germline, CDR1 is MNHEY and CDR2 SMNVEV (reference sequence). The CDR3 covers 14 residues. V lost 6 bases and J lost 4, with 12 bases in between. The CDR3 DNA sequence: TGTGCCAGCAGACAATCAGAGAATAATGAAAAACTGTTTTTT. Translation: CASRQSENNEKLFF. The full variable domain, completed using reference TRBV27 and TRBJ1-4, is EAQVTQNPRYLITVTGKKLTVTCSQNMNHEYMSWYRQDPGLGLRQIYYSMNVEVTDKGDVPEGYKVSRKEKRNFPLILESPSPNQTSLYFCASRQSENNEKLFFGSGTQLSVL.

This clonotype was seen ten or more times. This chain joins TRBV20-1 and TRBJ2-2; 11 positions match TRBD2. The CDR3 is 17 amino acids. The trim removed 5 bases at V and 2 bases at J, leaving 10 bases unmatched. Germline values: CDR1 DFQATT, CDR2 SNEGSKA (reference sequence). The CDR3: CSASPGLAEFNTGELFF. CDR3 DNA: TGCAGTGCTTCCCCGGGACTAGCGGAGTTCAACACCGGGGAGCTGTTTTTT.

The sample holds a few counts of this clonotype. The V gene is TRBV20-1, the J gene TRBJ2-5, with 11 positions matching TRBD1. V lost 2 bases, J lost 4 bases, and 3 bases stayed unmatched. The CDR3 is 14 amino acids. Germline values: CDR1 DFQATT, CDR2 SNEGSKA (reference sequence). As DNA, the CDR3 is TGCAGTGCTAGAAGGGGGACAGGGGGAGAGACCCAGTACTTC. Its protein product is CSARRGTGGETQYF.

V usage is TRBV10-3 and J usage is TRBJ2-1, with 8 positions matching TRBD2. Germline trimming cut 4 bases from V and 8 bases from J; bases unmatched to any gene: 13. CDR1 and CDR2 (germline): ENHRY, SYGVKD. The CDR3 has 16 amino acids. CDR3: CAISGTSGTQLDEQFF. CDR3 sequence (DNA): TGTGCCATCAGTGGAACTAGCGGCACACAGTTGGATGAGCAGTTCTTC.

This clonotype was detected many times. The rearrangement uses TRBV5-1 and TRBJ2-2; 8 bases line up with TRBD1. The V and J ends lost 4 bases and 1 base, in that order; junction bases with no gene match: 9. The CDR3 covers 17 residues. CDR1 is SGHRS, CDR2 YFSETQ, per germline. Here the CDR3 DNA reads TGCGCCAGCAGCCAGAGAAGACAGGGGATGAACACCGGGGAGCTGTTTTTT. As protein: CASSQRRQGMNTGELFF.

In its sample, this clonotype was seen many times. The V gene is TRBV5-6, the J gene TRBJ1-2, with 7 bases aligning to TRBD1. V shed 0 bases, J shed 5 bases, and the junction held 4 bases outside the gene matches. The CDR3 runs to 14 residues. CDR1 and CDR2 (germline): SGHDT, YYEEEE. The CDR3 is CASSLAGQAYGYTF. The CDR3 region has the DNA TGTGCCAGCAGCTTGGCCGGACAGGCATATGGCTACACCTTC.

The chain is built from TRBV18 and TRBJ2-2; D gene uncertain. Trimming pared 2 bases from V and 4 bases from J, leaving 11 bases between. This CDR3 contains 15 residues. Germline V lookup: CDR1 KGHSH, CDR2 LQKENI. The CDR3 reads CASSPLWSSTGELFF. DNA for the CDR3: TGTGCCAGCTCACCATTATGGTCAAGCACCGGGGAGCTGTTTTTT.

This clonotype was picked up a small number of times. This chain connects TRBV6-2 or TRBV6-3 to TRBJ2-5, with D possibly TRBD1 on 6 matching bases. Germline values: CDR1 MNHEY, CDR2 SVGEGT. CDR3 length equals 13 residues. The germline V and J ends were trimmed by 8 bases and 1 base, with 11 bases remaining between them. The CDR3: CASLGQIQETQYF. Written as DNA, the CDR3 is TGTGCCAGCCTGGGACAAATCCAAGAGACCCAGTACTTC.